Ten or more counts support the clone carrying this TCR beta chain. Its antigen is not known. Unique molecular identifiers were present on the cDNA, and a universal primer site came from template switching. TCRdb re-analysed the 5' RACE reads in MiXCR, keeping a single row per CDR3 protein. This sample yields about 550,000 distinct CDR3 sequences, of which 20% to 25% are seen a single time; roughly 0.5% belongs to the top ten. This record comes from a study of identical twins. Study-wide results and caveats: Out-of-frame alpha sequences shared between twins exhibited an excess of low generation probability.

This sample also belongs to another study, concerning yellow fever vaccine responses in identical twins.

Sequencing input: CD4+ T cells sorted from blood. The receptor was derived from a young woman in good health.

The CDR3 loop reads CASSQGPGQGADSTDTQYF. CDR3 in DNA: TGCGCCAGCAGCCAAGGCCCGGGGCAGGGGGCGGACTCCACAGATACGCAGTATTTT. V usage is TRBV4-1 and J usage is TRBJ2-3, with 8 bases that match TRBD1. Germline V gene lookup returns CDR1 MGHRA and CDR2 YSYEKL. With 1 base clipped from V and 2 bases from J, the junction kept 14 bases outside the gene matches. CDR3 length: 19 residues.